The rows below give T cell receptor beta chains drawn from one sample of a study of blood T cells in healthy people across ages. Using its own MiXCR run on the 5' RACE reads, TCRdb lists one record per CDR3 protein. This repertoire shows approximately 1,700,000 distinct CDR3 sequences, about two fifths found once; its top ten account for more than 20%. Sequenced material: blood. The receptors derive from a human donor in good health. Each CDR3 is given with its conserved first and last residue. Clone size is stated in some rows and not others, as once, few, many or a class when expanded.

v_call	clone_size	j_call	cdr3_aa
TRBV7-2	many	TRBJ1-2	CASSLAWGGQLLNGYTF
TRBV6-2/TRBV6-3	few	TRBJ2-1	CATTLAGNSYNEQFF
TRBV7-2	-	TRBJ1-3	CASRAQGGGNTIYF
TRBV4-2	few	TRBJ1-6	CASSPLSTGGYSPLHF
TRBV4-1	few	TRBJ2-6	CASDEGLSGANVLTF
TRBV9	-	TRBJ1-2	CASSVPRQGSSDGTTSNYGYTF
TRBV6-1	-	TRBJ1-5	CASNPSGTGRVSNQPQHF
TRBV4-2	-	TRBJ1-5	CASSQDGVRGVQPQHF
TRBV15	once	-	CATSVGGNNEQYF
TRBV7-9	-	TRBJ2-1	CASTPLDSNEQFF
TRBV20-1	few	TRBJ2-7	CSALREAPTYEQYF
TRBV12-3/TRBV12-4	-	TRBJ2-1	CASSFSPGNEQFF
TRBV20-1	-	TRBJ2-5	CSAVTSEETQYF
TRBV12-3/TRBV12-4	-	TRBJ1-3	CASRVTDSSGDTIYF
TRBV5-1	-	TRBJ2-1	CASSPGQALIDEQFF
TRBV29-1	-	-	CCVGRTSGGYGQETQYF
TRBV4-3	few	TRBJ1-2	CASSQGVGIRGYGYTF
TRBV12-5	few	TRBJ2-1	CASGPGQGSYNEQFF
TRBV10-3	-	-	CAISGTTNSYEQYF
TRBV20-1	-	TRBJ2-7	CSGGQSSYEQYF
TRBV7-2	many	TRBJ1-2	CASSLAGRAGYTF
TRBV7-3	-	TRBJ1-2	CASSLTGPAGGGYTF
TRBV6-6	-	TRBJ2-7	CASGLGSSDTFSYEQYF
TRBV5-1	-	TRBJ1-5	CASSPGPGDRQPQHF
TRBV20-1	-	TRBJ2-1	CSARALIPGQFSYNEQFF
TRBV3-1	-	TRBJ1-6	CASSQASRAATLHF
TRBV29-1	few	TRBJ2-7	CSVEAGVTYEQYF
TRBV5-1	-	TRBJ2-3	CASSLPGQANMQYF
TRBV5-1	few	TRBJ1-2	CASSLAAGALGYTF
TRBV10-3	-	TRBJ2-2	CAISESGGTRTGELFF
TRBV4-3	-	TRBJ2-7	CASSPARGRSSYEQYF
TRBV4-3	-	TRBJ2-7	CASSQEGPAGAYEQYF
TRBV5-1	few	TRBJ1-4	CASSLEPTNEKLFF
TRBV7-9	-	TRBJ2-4	CASSPRQGISKNIQYF
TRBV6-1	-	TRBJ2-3	CASKSASGGADTQYF
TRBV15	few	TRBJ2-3	CATSRDPTDQQYF
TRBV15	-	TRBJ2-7	CATRAGGGYEQYF
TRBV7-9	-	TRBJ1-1	CASSGQGDIVNTEAFF
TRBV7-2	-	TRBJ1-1	CASSLFPRNTEAFF
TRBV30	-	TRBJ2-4	CAWSFWRDIQYF
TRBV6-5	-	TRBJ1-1	CASSYGEVSTEAFF
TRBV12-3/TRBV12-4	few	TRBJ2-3	CASIHRARDTQYF
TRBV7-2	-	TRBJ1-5	CASSLVTEQPQHF
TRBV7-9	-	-	CAGSLQGYSEQYF